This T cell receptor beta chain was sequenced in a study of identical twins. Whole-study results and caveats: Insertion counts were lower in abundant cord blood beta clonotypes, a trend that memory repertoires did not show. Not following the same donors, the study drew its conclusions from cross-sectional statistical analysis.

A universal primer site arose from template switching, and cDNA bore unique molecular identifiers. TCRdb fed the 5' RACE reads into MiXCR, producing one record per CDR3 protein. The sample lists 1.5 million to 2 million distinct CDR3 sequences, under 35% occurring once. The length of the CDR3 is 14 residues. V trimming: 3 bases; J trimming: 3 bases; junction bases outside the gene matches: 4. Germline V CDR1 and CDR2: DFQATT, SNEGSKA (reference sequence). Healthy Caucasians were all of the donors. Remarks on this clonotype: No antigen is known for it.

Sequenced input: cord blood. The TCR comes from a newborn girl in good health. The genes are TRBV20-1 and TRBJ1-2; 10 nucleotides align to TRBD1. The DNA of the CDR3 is TGCAGTGCTAGCTACGGGACAGGGGACTATGGCTACACCTTC. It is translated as CSASYGTGDYGYTF.